This record looks at one T cell receptor beta chain sequence and its context. The record originates from a study of control samples from healthy donors and cancer patients. The CDR3 loop spans 14 amino acids. Per the germline V gene, CDR1 is LNHDA and CDR2 is SQIVND (reference sequence). V was clipped by 6 bases and J by 0 bases; unmatched bases: 4. Generated by immunoSEQ multiplex PCR, the TCRdb table keeps only in-frame clones and is missing some. Here the sample spans about 130,000 clones, around 94% being singletons. The clonotype was recovered from a man between 60 and 75 years old with colorectal cancer. J is TRBJ2-7 and V is TRBV19, with 8 nucleotides matching TRBD1. The specimen was PBMCs. The CDR3 is CASRMTGDSYEQYF. The CDR3 DNA sequence: TGTGCCAGTAGGATGACAGGGGACTCCTACGAGCAGTACTTC.